These T cell receptor beta chains were read from a single sample in a study of shared clonotypes between healthy human individuals. The protocol was immunoSEQ multiplex PCR, while the TCRdb copy is restricted to in-frame clones and leaves out a portion. The table has some 1 million clones, under 80% seen once; the top ten hold about 1.5%. Sequencing was carried out using memory CD4+ T cells sorted from blood. Every receptor here comes from a man between 18 and 35 years old in good health. Both conserved end residues are part of each CDR3. D genes are given only for firm matches. Rows may omit the clone size; those that give it use once, few, many or a size class.

clone size: NA; J gene: TRBJ2-1; D gene: NA; V gene: TRBV25-1; CDR3 DNA: TGTGCCAGCATGACAGGCACTTGGGGTGAGCAGTTCTTC; CDR3 protein: CASMTGTWGEQFF
clone size: NA; J gene: TRBJ1-2; D gene: TRBD1; V gene: TRBV5-3; CDR3 DNA: TGTGCCAGAAGCGGAGGATTCAGGGGGAGGTACACCTTC; CDR3 protein: CARSGGFRGRYTF
clone size: few; J gene: TRBJ2-1; D gene: NA; V gene: TRBV2; CDR3 DNA: TGTGCCAGCAGTGACCACGGGACTCCAGGGGCGGAGCAGTTCTTC; CDR3 protein: CASSDHGTPGAEQFF
clone size: NA; J gene: TRBJ2-5; D gene: NA; V gene: TRBV6-6; CDR3 DNA: TGTGCCAGCAGTTACTCGAGGGCGAGACAAGAGACCCAGTACTTC; CDR3 protein: CASSYSRARQETQYF
clone size: NA; J gene: TRBJ2-1; D gene: TRBD1; V gene: TRBV7-2; CDR3 DNA: TGTGCCAGCAGCTTAAACACCGGGACAGGGAGGACCTACAATGAGCAGTTCTTC; CDR3 protein: CASSLNTGTGRTYNEQFF
clone size: NA; J gene: TRBJ1-1; D gene: TRBD1; V gene: TRBV19; CDR3 DNA: TGTGCCAGTAGGGGACAGCCAGCCATGAACACTGAAGCTTTCTTT; CDR3 protein: CASRGQPAMNTEAFF
clone size: NA; J gene: TRBJ1-2; D gene: NA; V gene: TRBV29-1; CDR3 DNA: TGCAGCGTTGAAGGTTGGGGGATCGGCTACACCTTC; CDR3 protein: CSVEGWGIGYTF
clone size: few; J gene: TRBJ2-7; D gene: TRBD1; V gene: TRBV2; CDR3 DNA: TGTGCCAGCAGCCTCGAGATGGGACAGGGAGTTTACGAGCAGTACTTC; CDR3 protein: CASSLEMGQGVYEQYF
clone size: NA; J gene: TRBJ2-7; D gene: NA; V gene: TRBV7-2; CDR3 DNA: TGTGCCAGCAGCTTATCGGTAGAATACGAGCAGTACTTC; CDR3 protein: CASSLSVEYEQYF
clone size: NA; J gene: TRBJ2-7; D gene: NA; V gene: TRBV19; CDR3 DNA: TGTGCCAGTAGTATAGCGGGAGAAGGGGACGAGCAGTACTTC; CDR3 protein: CASSIAGEGDEQYF
clone size: NA; J gene: TRBJ1-3; D gene: TRBD1; V gene: TRBV19; CDR3 DNA: TGTGCCAGTAGTCCAGGGACAGCTGGAAACACCATATATTTT; CDR3 protein: CASSPGTAGNTIYF
clone size: NA; J gene: TRBJ2-3; D gene: NA; V gene: TRBV12-2; CDR3 DNA: TGTGCAAGTCGCTCTGGGGAGATCGGCACAGATACGCAGTATTTT; CDR3 protein: CASRSGEIGTDTQYF
clone size: NA; J gene: TRBJ2-3; D gene: NA; V gene: TRBV5-1; CDR3 DNA: TGCGCCAGCAGCTTGTCGGGAGTCACAGATACGCAGTATTTT; CDR3 protein: CASSLSGVTDTQYF
clone size: NA; J gene: TRBJ2-5; D gene: NA; V gene: TRBV7-2; CDR3 DNA: TGTGCCAGCACAACAGGGTTGCTAGAGACCCAGTACTTC; CDR3 protein: CASTTGLLETQYF
clone size: NA; J gene: TRBJ1-5; D gene: TRBD1; V gene: TRBV11-2; CDR3 DNA: TGTGCCAGCAGCGCCGGGACAGGCCCACCCCAGCATTTT; CDR3 protein: CASSAGTGPPQHF
clone size: NA; J gene: TRBJ2-7; D gene: NA; V gene: TRBV18; CDR3 DNA: TGTGCCAGCTCCATAGGGGGGAGCAATCGGGTCGAGCAGTACTTC; CDR3 protein: CASSIGGSNRVEQYF
clone size: NA; J gene: TRBJ2-3; D gene: TRBD1; V gene: TRBV10-2; CDR3 DNA: TGCGCCAGCAGTGCGCCAAGGACAGGGAAGGCAGATACGCAGTATTTT; CDR3 protein: CASSAPRTGKADTQYF
clone size: NA; J gene: TRBJ1-4; D gene: NA; V gene: TRBV18; CDR3 DNA: TGTGCCAGCTCACCAACCCGGGGAACTAATGAAAAACTGTTTTTT; CDR3 protein: CASSPTRGTNEKLFF
clone size: NA; J gene: TRBJ2-7; D gene: TRBD1; V gene: TRBV5-1; CDR3 DNA: TGCGCCAGCAGCCCGGACAGGGGTGATTACGAGCAGTACTTC; CDR3 protein: CASSPDRGDYEQYF
clone size: once; J gene: TRBJ2-7; D gene: NA; V gene: TRBV9; CDR3 DNA: TGTGCCAGCAGCGTAGACTACGAGCAGTACTTC; CDR3 protein: CASSVDYEQYF
clone size: NA; J gene: TRBJ2-2; D gene: NA; V gene: TRBV5-1; CDR3 DNA: TGCGCCAGCAGCCCGGGACTTACATCGAACACCGGGGAGCTGTTTTTT; CDR3 protein: CASSPGLTSNTGELFF
clone size: NA; J gene: TRBJ2-5; D gene: NA; V gene: TRBV2; CDR3 DNA: TGTGCCAGCACCATGGGACTCCAAGAGACCCAGTACTTC; CDR3 protein: CASTMGLQETQYF
clone size: NA; J gene: TRBJ1-4; D gene: NA; V gene: TRBV19; CDR3 DNA: TGTGCCAGTAGCGCCTACAATGAAAAACTGTTTTTT; CDR3 protein: CASSAYNEKLFF
clone size: NA; J gene: TRBJ1-5; D gene: TRBD1; V gene: TRBV5-1; CDR3 DNA: TGCGCCAGCAGTACAGGGGATACTAGCAATCAGCCCCAGCATTTT; CDR3 protein: CASSTGDTSNQPQHF
clone size: NA; J gene: TRBJ2-1; D gene: NA; V gene: TRBV7-2; CDR3 DNA: TGTGCCAGCAGCTTAGCGCTGGATCTCATTAATGAGCAGTTCTTC; CDR3 protein: CASSLALDLINEQFF
clone size: NA; J gene: TRBJ2-1; D gene: NA; V gene: TRBV10-1; CDR3 DNA: TGCGCCAGCAGTTCTTTCCATGAGCAGTTCTTC; CDR3 protein: CASSSFHEQFF
clone size: NA; J gene: TRBJ1-6; D gene: TRBD1; V gene: TRBV9; CDR3 DNA: TGTGCCAGCAGCGTAGGACAGGGAGATCTAGTTAATTCACCCCTCCACTTT; CDR3 protein: CASSVGQGDLVNSPLHF
clone size: NA; J gene: TRBJ1-1; D gene: NA; V gene: TRBV5-8; CDR3 DNA: TGTGCCAGCAGCTTGGTTGTGGGGGGCTTAACTGAAGCTTTCTTT; CDR3 protein: CASSLVVGGLTEAFF
clone size: NA; J gene: TRBJ1-1; D gene: NA; V gene: TRBV4-1; CDR3 DNA: TGCGCCAGCAGCTCAATGAGGGGGAACACTGAAGCTTTCTTT; CDR3 protein: CASSSMRGNTEAFF
clone size: NA; J gene: TRBJ2-1; D gene: NA; V gene: TRBV30; CDR3 DNA: TGTGCCTGGAGTGTAAGGCTAGCGATAGAGAATGAGCAGTTCTTC; CDR3 protein: CAWSVRLAIENEQFF
clone size: NA; J gene: TRBJ1-2; D gene: TRBD1; V gene: TRBV10-3; CDR3 DNA: TGTGCCATCAGTAGTAGAGGGGGCGATGACTATGGCTACACCTTC; CDR3 protein: CAISSRGGDDYGYTF
clone size: NA; J gene: TRBJ2-2; D gene: TRBD2; V gene: TRBV5-1; CDR3 DNA: TGCGCCAGCAGCTTGCAAACTAGCGAAACCGGGGAGCTGTTTTTT; CDR3 protein: CASSLQTSETGELFF
clone size: NA; J gene: TRBJ1-4; D gene: NA; V gene: TRBV6-6; CDR3 DNA: TGTGCCAGCACGCGGGGTTCTAATGAAAAACTGTTTTTT; CDR3 protein: CASTRGSNEKLFF
clone size: NA; J gene: TRBJ1-1; D gene: NA; V gene: TRBV5-6; CDR3 DNA: TGTGCCAGCAGCTTGCCTTTCAGTAACACTGAAGCTTTCTTT; CDR3 protein: CASSLPFSNTEAFF
clone size: few; J gene: TRBJ2-1; D gene: TRBD2; V gene: TRBV6-5; CDR3 DNA: TGTGCCAGCAGTCTAGCGGGAGTGCAGTTCTTC; CDR3 protein: CASSLAGVQFF
clone size: NA; J gene: TRBJ2-1; D gene: TRBD1; V gene: TRBV5-1; CDR3 DNA: TGCGCCAGCAGCTTGGGACAGGGGGCCTCTCAGCAGTTCTTC; CDR3 protein: CASSLGQGASQQFF
clone size: few; J gene: TRBJ2-3; D gene: TRBD1; V gene: TRBV5-1; CDR3 DNA: TGCGCCAGCAGGGAGGGACAGGGCAACACAGATACGCAGTATTTT; CDR3 protein: CASREGQGNTDTQYF
clone size: NA; J gene: TRBJ2-3; D gene: NA; V gene: TRBV5-1; CDR3 DNA: TGCGCCAGCAGCTTGGCCGGCAGGGATGACACAGATACGCAGTATTTT; CDR3 protein: CASSLAGRDDTDTQYF
clone size: NA; J gene: TRBJ2-7; D gene: NA; V gene: TRBV7-2; CDR3 DNA: TGTGCCAGCACCTCCAGGAAGTCGGGCGAGCAGTACTTC; CDR3 protein: CASTSRKSGEQYF
clone size: NA; J gene: TRBJ2-7; D gene: NA; V gene: TRBV7-2; CDR3 DNA: TGTGCCAGCAGCCCCTCCCCAGGGCCCTACGAGCAGTACTTC; CDR3 protein: CASSPSPGPYEQYF
clone size: NA; J gene: TRBJ2-2; D gene: TRBD1; V gene: TRBV4-2; CDR3 DNA: TGTGCCAGCAGCCAGGATACGACAGGGACCGGGGAGCTGTTTTTT; CDR3 protein: CASSQDTTGTGELFF